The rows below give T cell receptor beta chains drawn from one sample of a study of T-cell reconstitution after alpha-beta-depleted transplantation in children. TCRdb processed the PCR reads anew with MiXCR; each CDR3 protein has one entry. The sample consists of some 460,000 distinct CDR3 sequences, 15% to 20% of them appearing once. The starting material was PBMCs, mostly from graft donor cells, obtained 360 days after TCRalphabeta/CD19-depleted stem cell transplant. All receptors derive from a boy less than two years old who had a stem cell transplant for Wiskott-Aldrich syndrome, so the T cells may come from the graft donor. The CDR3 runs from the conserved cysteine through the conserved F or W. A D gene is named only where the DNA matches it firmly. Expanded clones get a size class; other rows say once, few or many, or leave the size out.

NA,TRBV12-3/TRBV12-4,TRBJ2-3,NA,TGTGCCAGCAGTCGTTGGACAGGGAGGGATACAGATACGCAGTATTTT,CASSRWTGRDTDTQYF
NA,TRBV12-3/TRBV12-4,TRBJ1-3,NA,TGTGCCAGCAGTTTGCTGCGACAGTTAAACACCATATATTTT,CASSLLRQLNTIYF
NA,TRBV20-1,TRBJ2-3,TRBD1,TGCAGTGCCCCTAGGGGGACAGGGGCGGCAGATACGCAGTATTTT,CSAPRGTGAADTQYF
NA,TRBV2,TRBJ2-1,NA,TGTGCCAGCAGTGAAACTAGGGGGGACAGCCTTTTATCCAATGAGCAGTTCTTC,CASSETRGDSLLSNEQFF
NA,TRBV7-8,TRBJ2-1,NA,TGTGCCAGCAGCTTAGCGACCCCCTACAATGAGCAGTTCTTC,CASSLATPYNEQFF
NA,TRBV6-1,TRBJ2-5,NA,TGTGCCACCTTGGACATTTCACTCCAAGAGACCCAGTACTTC,CATLDISLQETQYF
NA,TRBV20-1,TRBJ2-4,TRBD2,TGCAGTGCTAGAGATGTAGGAGCGGGAGTCGGAGGGAACATTCAGTACTTC,CSARDVGAGVGGNIQYF
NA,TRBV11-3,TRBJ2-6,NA,TGTGCCAGCAGCTTCCCACACGTTTACTCTGGGGCCAACGTCCTGACTTTC,CASSFPHVYSGANVLTF
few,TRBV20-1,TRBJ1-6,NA,TGCAGTGCTCTGGGACAAGTTCTTTCACCCCTCCACTTT,CSALGQVLSPLHF
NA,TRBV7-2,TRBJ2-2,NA,TGTGCCAGCAGCTTGAGGGATTGGGGCACCGGGGAGCTGTTTTTT,CASSLRDWGTGELFF
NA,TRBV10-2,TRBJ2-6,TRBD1,TGCGCCAGCAGTATAACAGGGGGCGCTGGGGCCAACGTCCTGACTTTC,CASSITGGAGANVLTF
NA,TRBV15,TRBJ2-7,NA,TGTGCCACCAGCAGAGATTACGGACCCCCCTACGAGCAGTACTTC,CATSRDYGPPYEQYF
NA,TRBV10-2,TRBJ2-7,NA,TGCGCCAGCAGCCGGGCAGGGAACGAGCAGTACTTC,CASSRAGNEQYF
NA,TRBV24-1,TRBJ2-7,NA,TGTGCCACCAGTGACCACCCTGTGGGGAGCGAGCAGTACTTC,CATSDHPVGSEQYF
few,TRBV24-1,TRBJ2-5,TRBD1,TGTGCCACCAGTGATTTAGGGACAGAAGAGACCCAGTACTTC,CATSDLGTEETQYF
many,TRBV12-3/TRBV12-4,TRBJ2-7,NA,TGTGCCAGCAGTTTAGGGGGAGTATCCGAGCAGTACTTC,CASSLGGVSEQYF
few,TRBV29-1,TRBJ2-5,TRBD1,TGCAGCGTTGATTCGTGGACAGGGGTTGAGACCCAGTACTTC,CSVDSWTGVETQYF
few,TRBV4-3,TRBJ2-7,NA,TGCGCCAGCAGCCAAGGGGACTTCTCCGAGCAGTACTTC,CASSQGDFSEQYF
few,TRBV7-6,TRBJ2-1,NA,TGTGCCAGCAGCTCTCGGACGAGCTCCTACAATGAGCAGTTCTTC,CASSSRTSSYNEQFF
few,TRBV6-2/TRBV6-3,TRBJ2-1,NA,TGTGCCAGCAGCCCGAGAAATTTCAATAATGAGCAGTTCTTC,CASSPRNFNNEQFF
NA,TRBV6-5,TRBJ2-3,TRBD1,TGTGCCAGCAGTTACTCGAGACAGGGATCTCCTAGCACAGATACGCAGTATTTT,CASSYSRQGSPSTDTQYF
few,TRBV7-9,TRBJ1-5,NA,TGTGCCAGCAGCTTAGCAGGGCCTCAGCCCCAGCATTTT,CASSLAGPQPQHF
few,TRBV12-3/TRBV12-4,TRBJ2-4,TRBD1,TGTGCCAGCAGTCAATACGGACAGGAGAAGCAAAACATTCAGTACTTC,CASSQYGQEKQNIQYF
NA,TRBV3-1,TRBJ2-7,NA,TGTGCCAGCAGCCAATGGACTACGGGCGAGCAGTACTTC,CASSQWTTGEQYF
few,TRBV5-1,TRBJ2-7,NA,TGCGCCAGCAGCGGAGTTAGCGGAGGGCCCTACGAGCAGTACTTC,CASSGVSGGPYEQYF
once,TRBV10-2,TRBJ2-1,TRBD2,TGCGCCAGCCAGCGGGGGGGAGACAATGAGCAGTTCTTC,CASQRGGDNEQFF
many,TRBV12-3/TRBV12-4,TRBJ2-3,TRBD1,TGTGCCAGCAGATTCTTGGACAGGAGCACAGATACGCAGTATTTT,CASRFLDRSTDTQYF
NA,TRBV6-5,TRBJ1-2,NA,TGTGCCAGCAGTTACGGTCGCAGGGAGGATGGCTACACCTTC,CASSYGRREDGYTF
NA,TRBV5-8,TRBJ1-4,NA,TGTGCCAGCAGCTTGGCGAAGGGAGGAAATGAAAAACTGTTTTTT,CASSLAKGGNEKLFF
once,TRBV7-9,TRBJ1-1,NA,TGTGCCAGCAGCTCCTCGGTAAACATGAACACTGAAGCTTTCTTT,CASSSSVNMNTEAFF
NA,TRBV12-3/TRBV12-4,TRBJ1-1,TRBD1,TGTGCCAGCACCTCCTCGGACAGGGCCACTGAAGCTTTCTTT,CASTSSDRATEAFF
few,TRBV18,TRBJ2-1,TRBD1,TGTGCCAGCTCACCAGGGACAGTCAGCAATGAGCAGTTCTTC,CASSPGTVSNEQFF
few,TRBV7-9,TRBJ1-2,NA,TGTGCCAGCAGCCCCCGCCCGGGCAGGGGCCATGGCTACACCTTC,CASSPRPGRGHGYTF
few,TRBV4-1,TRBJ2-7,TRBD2,TGCGCCAGCAGCCTTAGATGGGCTAGCGGGGGCCTTCCCTACGAGCAGTACTTC,CASSLRWASGGLPYEQYF
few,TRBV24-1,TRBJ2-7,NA,TGTGCCACCAGTGATTCTTGGGGGTACGAGCAGTACTTC,CATSDSWGYEQYF
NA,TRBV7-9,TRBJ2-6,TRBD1,TGTGCCAGCAGACAGGGGGCGCCTGGGGCCAACGTCCTGACTTTC,CASRQGAPGANVLTF
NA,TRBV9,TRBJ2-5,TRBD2,TGTGCCAGCAGCCTTCCACTAGCGGGAGTTGGAGAGACCCAGTACTTC,CASSLPLAGVGETQYF
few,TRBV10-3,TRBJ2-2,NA,TGTGCCATCGGCGGGACCACGAGGCCCGGGGAGCTGTTTTTT,CAIGGTTRPGELFF
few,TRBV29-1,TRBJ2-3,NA,TGCAGCGTCGCGACGAGGGATCGCACAGATACGCAGTATTTT,CSVATRDRTDTQYF
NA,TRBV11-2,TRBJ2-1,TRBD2,TGTGCCAGCAGCTTACGACTAGCGGGAGGCCCGGGGTACAATGAGCAGTTCTTC,CASSLRLAGGPGYNEQFF
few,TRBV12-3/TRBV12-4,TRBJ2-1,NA,TGTGCCAGCAGTTTTATTCTGTCCCCGATAAGGGGCAATGAGCAGTTCTTC,CASSFILSPIRGNEQFF
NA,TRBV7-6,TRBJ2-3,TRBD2,TGTGCCAGCAGCTTAGGATCGGGGACTAGCGGGAGTCGGGTCACAGATACGCAGTATTTT,CASSLGSGTSGSRVTDTQYF
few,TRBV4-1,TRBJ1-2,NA,TGCGCCAGCAGCCAAGAAATGGGGGCGCCCTATGGCTACACCTTC,CASSQEMGAPYGYTF
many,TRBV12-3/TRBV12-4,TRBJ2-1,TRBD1,TGTGCCAGCACTAACAGGGGTCTGAGCTCCTACAATGAGCAGTTCTTC,CASTNRGLSSYNEQFF
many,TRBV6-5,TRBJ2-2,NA,TGTGCCAGCAGTTACAGGGAAACCGGGGAGCTGTTTTTT,CASSYRETGELFF
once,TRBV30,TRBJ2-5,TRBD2,TGTGCCTGGAGTGGGACTAGCGGGAGAGGAGAGACCCAGTACTTC,CAWSGTSGRGETQYF
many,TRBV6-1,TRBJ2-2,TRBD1,TGTGCCAGCAGTGACGGGACAGGGGGGAACACCGGGGAGCTGTTTTTT,CASSDGTGGNTGELFF
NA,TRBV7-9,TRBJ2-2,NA,TGTGCCAGCAGCCCGGACGGCGGGGAGCTGTTTTTT,CASSPDGGELFF
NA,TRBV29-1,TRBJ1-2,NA,TGCAGCGCACAGACAGACTATGGCTACACCTTC,CSAQTDYGYTF
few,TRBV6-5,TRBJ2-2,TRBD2,TGTGCCAGCAGTTACTCGGGACTAGGGTCCGGGGAGCTGTTTTTT,CASSYSGLGSGELFF
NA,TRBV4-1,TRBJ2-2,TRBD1,TGCGCCAGCAGCACATTACAGGGGCCCAACACCGGGGAGCTGTTTTTT,CASSTLQGPNTGELFF
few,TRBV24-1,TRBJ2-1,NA,TGTGCCACCAGTGGACTATACAATGAGCAGTTCTTC,CATSGLYNEQFF
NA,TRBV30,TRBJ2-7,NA,TGTGCCTGGAGTGTCGGAATTGCACCCTACGAGCAGTACTTC,CAWSVGIAPYEQYF
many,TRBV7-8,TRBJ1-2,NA,TGTGCCAGCAGCTTGGCGGCAAACTATGGCTACACCTTC,CASSLAANYGYTF
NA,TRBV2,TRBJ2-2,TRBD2,TGTGCCAGCAGACCCCCCCGACTAGCGGGAGATCGAAGCACCGGGGAGCTGTTTTTT,CASRPPRLAGDRSTGELFF